The rows below give T cell receptor beta chains drawn from one sample of a study of human T cells and chemical hapten exposure. Using its own MiXCR run on the RACE reads, TCRdb lists one record per CDR3 protein. The sample yields under 100,000 distinct CDR3 sequences, roughly 10% seen once. The sequencing here drew on whole blood, taken in connection with sensitization to the hapten diphenylcyclopropenone (DPC). These receptors all come from a woman in her thirties with alopecia areata. Some clones in this sample may be carry-over from other donors' samples. Both conserved end residues are part of each CDR3. D genes are given only for firm matches. Only part of the rows carry a size: once, few, many, or a class if the clone is expanded.

v_gene	d_gene	abundance	len	j_gene	CDR3aa	CDR3nt
TRBV29-1	-	many	15	TRBJ1-4	CSVSGGHATNEKLFF	TGCAGCGTTTCGGGGGGTCATGCAACTAATGAAAAACTGTTTTTT
TRBV6-2/TRBV6-3	-	few	12	TRBJ1-5	CASSTGTAAQHF	TGTGCCAGCAGCACCGGGACCGCAGCCCAGCATTTT
TRBV7-9	-	few	13	TRBJ1-3	CARRPNSGNTIYF	TGTGCCAGACGTCCAAACTCTGGAAACACCATATATTTT
TRBV7-9	-	few	17	TRBJ2-7	CASSPPSGRSGTYEQYF	TGTGCCAGCAGCCCCCCAAGCGGGCGCTCTGGCACCTACGAGCAGTACTTC
TRBV28	-	many	14	TRBJ2-3	CASSPARRTDTQYF	TGTGCCAGTTCTCCGGCTAGAAGGACAGATACGCAGTATTTT
TRBV28	-	-	12	TRBJ1-6	CASNLRNSPLHF	TGTGCCAGCAACCTGAGAAATTCGCCCCTCCACTTT
TRBV15	TRBD1	-	17	TRBJ2-2	CATSRDPGTVFTGELFF	TGTGCCACCAGCAGAGACCCAGGGACAGTCTTCACCGGGGAGCTGTTTTTT
TRBV7-9	-	many	12	TRBJ1-2	CASSSSTHGYTF	TGTGCCAGCAGCTCTAGTACCCATGGCTACACCTTC
TRBV19	TRBD1	many	14	TRBJ2-7	CASSIGQGVHEQYF	TGTGCCAGTAGTATCGGACAGGGAGTCCACGAGCAGTACTTC
TRBV6-1	TRBD1	-	18	TRBJ2-2	CASSALGAGQGYTGELFF	TGTGCCAGCAGTGCGCTCGGGGCGGGACAGGGTTACACCGGGGAGCTGTTTTTT
TRBV10-2	-	few	12	TRBJ1-3	CASSDYRNTIYF	TGCGCCAGCAGTGACTATCGAAACACCATATATTTT
TRBV7-9	TRBD1	-	16	TRBJ1-1	CASSLRGQGTGTEAFF	TGTGCCAGCAGCTTAAGGGGACAGGGGACAGGAACTGAAGCTTTCTTT
TRBV12-3/TRBV12-4	TRBD2	few	16	TRBJ2-1	CASSRTSGGSYNEQFF	TGTGCCAGCAGTCGGACTAGCGGGGGTTCCTACAATGAGCAGTTCTTC
TRBV6-2/TRBV6-3	-	many	13	TRBJ1-4	CASSYGTLEKLFF	TGTGCCAGCAGTTACGGGACACTTGAAAAACTGTTTTTT
TRBV7-9	-	many	16	TRBJ1-2	CASSLDGNLPLYGYTF	TGTGCCAGCAGCTTAGATGGCAACCTACCCCTCTATGGCTACACCTTC
TRBV20-1	TRBD2	many	17	TRBJ2-1	CSAKRGQREGRVSEQFF	TGCAGTGCTAAGAGGGGCCAGCGGGAGGGCCGGGTATCCGAGCAGTTCTTC
TRBV20-1	TRBD1	many	15	TRBJ2-7	CSAPRRDRGTYEQYF	TGCAGTGCCCCCCGCAGAGACAGGGGGACCTACGAGCAGTACTTC
TRBV29-1	-	many	13	TRBJ1-4	CSVEDRKRDKLFF	TGCAGCGTTGAAGATCGAAAAAGGGATAAACTGTTTTTT
TRBV10-3	-	few	15	TRBJ2-3	CAISGQGSFTDTQYF	TGTGCCATCAGTGGGCAGGGATCCTTCACAGATACGCAGTATTTT
TRBV4-3	TRBD2	many	15	TRBJ2-3	CASSQDSGGGDTQYF	TGCGCCAGCAGCCAAGATTCGGGAGGGGGAGATACGCAGTATTTT
TRBV29-1	TRBD1	many	14	TRBJ1-1	CSVEDDRGLTEAFF	TGCAGCGTTGAGGATGACAGGGGGCTTACTGAAGCTTTCTTT
TRBV6-4	-	-	15	TRBJ2-3	CASSVKRGYTDTQYF	TGTGCCAGCAGTGTAAAACGGGGGTACACAGATACGCAGTATTTT
TRBV28	-	few	12	TRBJ1-2	CASTPRTYGYTF	TGTGCCAGCACCCCGAGGACCTATGGCTACACCTTC
TRBV20-1	-	few	11	TRBJ2-1	CSAWTYNEQFF	TGCAGTGCTTGGACTTACAATGAGCAGTTCTTC
TRBV28	-	-	13	TRBJ1-1	CAITNAHRTEAFF	TGTGCCATTACCAACGCACACCGAACTGAAGCTTTCTTT
TRBV30	TRBD2	-	17	TRBJ2-1	CAWSPLGLAGGPNEQFF	TGTGCCTGGAGCCCACTCGGACTAGCGGGAGGGCCCAATGAGCAGTTCTTC
TRBV18	-	many	16	TRBJ1-5	CASSPRRGASNQPQHF	TGTGCCAGCTCACCACGGAGGGGGGCGAGCAATCAGCCCCAGCATTTT
TRBV7-2	-	few	13	TRBJ1-1	CASSPGPNTEAFF	TGTGCCAGCAGTCCTGGACCGAACACTGAAGCTTTCTTT
TRBV20-1	-	-	15	TRBJ2-6	CSARGRSSGANVLTF	TGCAGTGCTAGAGGGCGGAGCTCTGGGGCCAACGTCCTGACTTTC
TRBV5-1	-	many	13	TRBJ2-7	CASSKDGPYEQYF	TGCGCCAGCAGCAAGGACGGACCCTACGAGCAGTACTTC
TRBV5-6	-	many	14	TRBJ1-2	CASTQAAYDYGYTF	TGTGCCAGCACCCAGGCGGCCTACGACTATGGCTACACCTTC
TRBV10-3	TRBD2	many	16	TRBJ2-1	CAISQLLAGGYNEQFF	TGTGCCATCAGTCAGCTTCTAGCGGGAGGTTACAATGAGCAGTTCTTC
TRBV28	-	-	16	TRBJ2-6	CASSSGSPSGANVLTF	TGTGCCAGCAGTTCTGGGTCCCCCTCTGGGGCCAACGTCCTGACTTTC
TRBV11-2	-	-	14	TRBJ1-2	CASSLGPGDYGYTF	TGTGCCAGCAGCTTAGGTCCAGGGGACTATGGCTACACCTTC
TRBV6-2/TRBV6-3	TRBD1	many	14	TRBJ2-7	CASSYGTGRYEQYF	TGTGCCAGCAGTTACGGGACAGGGCGTTACGAGCAGTACTTC
TRBV2	TRBD2	many	15	TRBJ2-1	CASSRGSGGANEQFF	TGTGCCAGCAGCCGGGGTAGCGGGGGGGCCAATGAGCAGTTCTTC
TRBV29-1	TRBD1	-	13	TRBJ1-5	CSVGTGGGQPQHF	TGCAGCGTTGGAACAGGGGGAGGCCAGCCCCAGCATTTT